This T cell receptor beta chain was captured by sequencing in a study of T cells in Graves' hyperthyroidism and ophthalmopathy. Germline loops: CDR1 MNHEY, CDR2 SMNVEV (reference sequence). This CDR3 region has 16 residues. The V end lost 0 bases, the J end lost 4 bases, and 14 bases lay between the germline ends. Amplification of TCR beta CDR3 regions used RNA as the template. With the HTBI primer set, the TCR CDR3 went through a first round of RT-PCR. Using its own MiXCR run on the multiplex PCR reads, TCRdb lists one record per CDR3 protein. The sample consists of about 700,000 distinct CDR3 sequences, around 15% of them appearing once.

The clonotype originates from a woman under 30 with Graves' hyperthyroidism. Sequenced: blood. This sequence joins TRBV27 and TRBJ2-3, with D possibly being TRBD1 (5 bases). The CDR3 sequence is CASSLSLRQPADTQYF. In DNA form, the CDR3 reads TGTGCCAGCAGTTTATCGTTAAGACAGCCCGCAGATACGCAGTATTTT.